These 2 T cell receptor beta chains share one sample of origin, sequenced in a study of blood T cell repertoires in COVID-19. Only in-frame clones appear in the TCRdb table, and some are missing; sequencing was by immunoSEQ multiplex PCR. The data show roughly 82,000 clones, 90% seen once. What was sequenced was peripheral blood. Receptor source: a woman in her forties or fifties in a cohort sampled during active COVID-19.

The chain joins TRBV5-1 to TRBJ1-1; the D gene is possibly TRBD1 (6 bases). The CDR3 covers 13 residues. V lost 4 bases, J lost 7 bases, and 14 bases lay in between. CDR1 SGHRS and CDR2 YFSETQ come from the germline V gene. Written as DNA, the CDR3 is TGCGCCAGCAGCACTGGGGGCCCAAGTGAAGCTTTCTTT. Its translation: CASSTGGPSEAFF.

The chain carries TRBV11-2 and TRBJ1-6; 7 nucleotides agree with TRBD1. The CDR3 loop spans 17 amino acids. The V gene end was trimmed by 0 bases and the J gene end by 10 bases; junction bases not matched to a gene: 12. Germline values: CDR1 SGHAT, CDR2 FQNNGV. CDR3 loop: CASSLDGEGALRSPLHF. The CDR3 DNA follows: TGTGCCAGCAGCTTAGACGGCGAGGGGGCCCTGAGGTCACCCCTCCACTTT.